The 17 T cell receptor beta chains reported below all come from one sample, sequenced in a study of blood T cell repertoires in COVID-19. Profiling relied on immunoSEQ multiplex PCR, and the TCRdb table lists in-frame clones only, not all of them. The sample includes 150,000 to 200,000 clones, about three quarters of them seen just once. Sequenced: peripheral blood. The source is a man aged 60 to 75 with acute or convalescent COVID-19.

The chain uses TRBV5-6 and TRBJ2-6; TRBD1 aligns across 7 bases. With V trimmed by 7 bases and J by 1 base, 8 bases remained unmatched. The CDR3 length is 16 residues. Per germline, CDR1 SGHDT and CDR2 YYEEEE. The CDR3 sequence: CASGTESLSGANVLTF. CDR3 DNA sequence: TGTGCCAGCGGGACAGAGAGTCTATCTGGGGCCAACGTCCTGACTTTC.

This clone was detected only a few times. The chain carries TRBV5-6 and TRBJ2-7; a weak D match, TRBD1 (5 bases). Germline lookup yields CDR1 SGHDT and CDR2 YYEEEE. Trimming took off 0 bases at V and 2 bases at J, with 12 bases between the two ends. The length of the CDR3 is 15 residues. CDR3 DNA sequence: TGTGCCAGCAGCTTGGACGTGGGGCCCGCCTACGAGCAGTACTTC. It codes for CASSLDVGPAYEQYF.

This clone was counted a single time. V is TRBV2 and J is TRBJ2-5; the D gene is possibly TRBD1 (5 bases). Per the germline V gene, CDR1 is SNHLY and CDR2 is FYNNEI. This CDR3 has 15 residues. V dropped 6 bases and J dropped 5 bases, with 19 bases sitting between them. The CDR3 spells CASRDLPGSRETQYF. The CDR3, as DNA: TGTGCCAGCAGGGACCTCCCAGGGTCAAGGGAGACCCAGTACTTC.

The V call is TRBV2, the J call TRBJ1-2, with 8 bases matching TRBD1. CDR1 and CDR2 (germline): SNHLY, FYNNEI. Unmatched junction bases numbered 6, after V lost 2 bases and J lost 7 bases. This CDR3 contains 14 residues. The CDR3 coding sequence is TGTGCCAGCAGTGAAAGGACAGGGAATGGTGGCTACACCTTC. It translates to CASSERTGNGGYTF. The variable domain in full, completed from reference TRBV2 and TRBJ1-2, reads EPEVTQTPSHQVTQMGQEVILRCVPISNHLYFYWYRQILGQKVEFLVSFYNNEISEKSEIFDDQFSVERPDGSNFTLKIRSTKLEDSAMYFCASSERTGNGGYTFGSGTRLTVV.

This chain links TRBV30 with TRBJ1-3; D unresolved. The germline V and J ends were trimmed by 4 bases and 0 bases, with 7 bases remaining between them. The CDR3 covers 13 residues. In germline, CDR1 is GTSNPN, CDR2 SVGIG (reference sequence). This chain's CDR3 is CAWTRSSGNTIYF. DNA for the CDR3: TGTGCCTGGACTCGTAGCTCTGGAAACACCATATATTTT.

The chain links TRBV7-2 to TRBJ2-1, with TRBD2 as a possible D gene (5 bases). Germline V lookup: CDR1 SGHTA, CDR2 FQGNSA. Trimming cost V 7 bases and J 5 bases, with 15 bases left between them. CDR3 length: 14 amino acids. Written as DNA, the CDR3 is TGTGCCAGCATCACTACGGTCGGGAACAATGAGCAGTTCTTC. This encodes CASITTVGNNEQFF.

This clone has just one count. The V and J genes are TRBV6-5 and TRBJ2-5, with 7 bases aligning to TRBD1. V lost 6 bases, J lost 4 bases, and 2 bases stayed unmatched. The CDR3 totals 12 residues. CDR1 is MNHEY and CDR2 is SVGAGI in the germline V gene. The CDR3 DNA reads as TGTGCCAGCAGGACAGGGATAGAGACCCAGTACTTC. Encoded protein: CASRTGIETQYF.

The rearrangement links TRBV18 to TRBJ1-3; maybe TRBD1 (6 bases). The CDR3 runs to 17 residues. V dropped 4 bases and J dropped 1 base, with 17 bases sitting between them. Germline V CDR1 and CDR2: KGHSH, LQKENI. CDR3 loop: CASSQNRMGASGNTIYF. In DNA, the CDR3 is TGTGCCAGCTCACAAAACCGAATGGGGGCATCTGGAAACACCATATATTTT.

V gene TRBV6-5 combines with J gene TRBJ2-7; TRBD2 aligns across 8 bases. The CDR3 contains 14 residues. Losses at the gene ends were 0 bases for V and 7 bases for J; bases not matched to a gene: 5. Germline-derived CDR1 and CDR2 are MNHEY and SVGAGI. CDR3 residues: CASSYSRGAGEQYF. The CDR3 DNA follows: TGTGCCAGCAGTTACTCGCGGGGGGCAGGGGAGCAGTACTTC.

As DNA, the CDR3 is TGCGCCAGCAGCTGGACAGGGGCGGGCTACGAGCAGTACTTC. Translated: CASSWTGAGYEQYF. The V gene is TRBV5-1, the J gene TRBJ2-7, with 9 bases fitting TRBD1. The length of the CDR3 is 14 residues. After removal of 3 bases from V and 3 bases from J, the junction contained 4 bases not matched to a gene. Germline V gives CDR1 SGHRS, CDR2 YFSETQ.

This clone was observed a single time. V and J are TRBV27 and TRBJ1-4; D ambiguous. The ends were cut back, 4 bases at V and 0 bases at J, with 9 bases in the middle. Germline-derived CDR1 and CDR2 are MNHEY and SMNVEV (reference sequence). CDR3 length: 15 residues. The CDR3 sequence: CASSSFGATNEKLFF. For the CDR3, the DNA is TGTGCCAGCAGTTCCTTCGGGGCAACTAATGAAAAACTGTTTTTT.

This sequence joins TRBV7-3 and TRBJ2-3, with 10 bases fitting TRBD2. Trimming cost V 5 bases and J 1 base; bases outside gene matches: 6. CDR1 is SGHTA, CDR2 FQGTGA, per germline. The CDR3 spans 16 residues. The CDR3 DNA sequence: TGTGCCAGCAGCCCACCGAGCGGGGGGGGCACAGATACGCAGTATTTT. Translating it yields CASSPPSGGGTDTQYF.

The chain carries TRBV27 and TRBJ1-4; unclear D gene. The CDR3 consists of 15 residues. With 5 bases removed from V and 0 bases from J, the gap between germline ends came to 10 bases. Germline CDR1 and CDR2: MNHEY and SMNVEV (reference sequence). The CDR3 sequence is CASSARASTNEKLFF. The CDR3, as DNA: TGTGCCAGCAGTGCGAGGGCCTCAACTAATGAAAAACTGTTTTTT.

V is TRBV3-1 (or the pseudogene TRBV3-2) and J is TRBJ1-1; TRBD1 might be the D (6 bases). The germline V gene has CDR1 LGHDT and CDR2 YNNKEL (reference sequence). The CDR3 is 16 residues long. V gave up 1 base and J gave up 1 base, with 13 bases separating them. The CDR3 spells CASSQAIGGANTEAFF. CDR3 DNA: TGTGCCAGCAGCCAAGCGATTGGGGGGGCGAACACTGAAGCTTTCTTT.

CDR3 nucleotide sequence: TGTGCCAGCAGCTTCGGGGATTCGGGGCAGCCCCAGCATTTT. Amino acids: CASSFGDSGQPQHF. The V and J genes are TRBV7-8 and TRBJ1-5; no clear D. Germline CDR1 is SGHVS and CDR2 is FQNEAQ. V lost 3 bases to trimming and J lost 7 bases, with 13 bases between them. The CDR3 is 14 residues long.

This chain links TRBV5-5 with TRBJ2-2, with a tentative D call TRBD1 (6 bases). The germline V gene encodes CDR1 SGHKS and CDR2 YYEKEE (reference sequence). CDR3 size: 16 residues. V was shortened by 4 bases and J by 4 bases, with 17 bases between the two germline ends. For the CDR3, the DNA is TGTGCCAGCAGCCCACAGGGTCGCCGTGGCACCGGGGAGCTGTTTTTT. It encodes CASSPQGRRGTGELFF.

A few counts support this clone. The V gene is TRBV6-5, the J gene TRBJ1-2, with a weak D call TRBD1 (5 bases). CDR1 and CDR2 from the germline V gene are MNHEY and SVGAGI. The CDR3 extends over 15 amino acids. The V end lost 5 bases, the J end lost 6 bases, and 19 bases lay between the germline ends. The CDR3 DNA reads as TGTGCCAGCAGTCCCGGGGGGGTTGGAGGCGATGGCTACACCTTC. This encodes CASSPGGVGGDGYTF.